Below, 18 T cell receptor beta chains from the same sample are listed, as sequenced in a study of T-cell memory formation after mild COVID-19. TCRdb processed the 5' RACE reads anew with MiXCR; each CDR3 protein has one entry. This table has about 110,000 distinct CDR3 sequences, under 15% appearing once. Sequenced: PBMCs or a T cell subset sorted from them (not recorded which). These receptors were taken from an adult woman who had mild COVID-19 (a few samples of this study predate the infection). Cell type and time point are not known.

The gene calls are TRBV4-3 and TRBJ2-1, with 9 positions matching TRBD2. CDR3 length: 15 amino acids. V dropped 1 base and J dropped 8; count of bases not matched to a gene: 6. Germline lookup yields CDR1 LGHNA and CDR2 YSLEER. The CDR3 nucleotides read TGCGCCAGCAGCCAAGCCCCTAGCGGGATCTATGAGCAGTTCTTC. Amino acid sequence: CASSQAPSGIYEQFF.

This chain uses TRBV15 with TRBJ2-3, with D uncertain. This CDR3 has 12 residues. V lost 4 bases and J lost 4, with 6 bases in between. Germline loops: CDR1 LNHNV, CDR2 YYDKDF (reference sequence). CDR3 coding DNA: TGTGCCACCAGCAATCCGCCAGATACGCAGTATTTT. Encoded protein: CATSNPPDTQYF.

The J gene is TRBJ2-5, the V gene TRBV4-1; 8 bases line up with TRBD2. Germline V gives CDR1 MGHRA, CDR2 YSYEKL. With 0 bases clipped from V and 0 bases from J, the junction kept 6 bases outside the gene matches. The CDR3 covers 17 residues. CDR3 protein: CASSQDPGGANQETQYF. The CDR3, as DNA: TGCGCCAGCAGCCAAGATCCGGGGGGGGCAAACCAAGAGACCCAGTACTTC.

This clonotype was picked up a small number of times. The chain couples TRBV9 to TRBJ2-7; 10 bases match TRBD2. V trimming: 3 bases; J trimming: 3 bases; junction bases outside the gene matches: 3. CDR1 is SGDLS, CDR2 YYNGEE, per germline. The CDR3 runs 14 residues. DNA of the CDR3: TGTGCCAGCAGCGCTAGCGGGAGTTACTACGAGCAGTACTTC. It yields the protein CASSASGSYYEQYF.

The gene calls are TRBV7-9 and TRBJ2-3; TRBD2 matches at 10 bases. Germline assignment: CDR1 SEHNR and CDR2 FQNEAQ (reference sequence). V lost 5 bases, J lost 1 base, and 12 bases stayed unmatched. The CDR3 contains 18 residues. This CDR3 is CASSPRTSGRYRTDTQYF. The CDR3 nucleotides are TGTGCCAGCAGCCCCCGGACTAGCGGACGATACCGCACAGATACGCAGTATTTT. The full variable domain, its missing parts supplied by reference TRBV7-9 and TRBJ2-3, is DTGVSQNPRHKITKRGQNVTFRCDPISEHNRLYWYRQTLGQGPEFLTYFQNEAQLEKSRLLSDRFSAERPKGSFSTLEIQRTEQGDSAMYLCASSPRTSGRYRTDTQYFGPGTRLTVL.

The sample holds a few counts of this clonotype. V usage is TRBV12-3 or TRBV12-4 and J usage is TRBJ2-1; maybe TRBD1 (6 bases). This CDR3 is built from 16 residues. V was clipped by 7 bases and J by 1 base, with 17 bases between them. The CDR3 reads CASTKGVPGSYNEQFF. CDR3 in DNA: TGTGCCAGCACCAAGGGGGTTCCCGGATCCTACAATGAGCAGTTCTTC.

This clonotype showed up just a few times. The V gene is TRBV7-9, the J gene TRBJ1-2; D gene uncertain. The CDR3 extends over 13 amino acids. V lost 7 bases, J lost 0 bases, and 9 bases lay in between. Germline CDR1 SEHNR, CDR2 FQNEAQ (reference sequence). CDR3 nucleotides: TGTGCCAGCACCCTGGTCACTAACTATGGCTACACCTTC. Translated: CASTLVTNYGYTF.

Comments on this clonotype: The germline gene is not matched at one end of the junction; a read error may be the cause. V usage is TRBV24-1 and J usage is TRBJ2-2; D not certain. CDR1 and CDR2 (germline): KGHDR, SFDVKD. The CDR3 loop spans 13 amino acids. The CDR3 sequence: CATRDSNTGELFF. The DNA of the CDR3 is TGTGCCACCCGTGATTCGAACACCGGGGAGCTGTTTTTT.

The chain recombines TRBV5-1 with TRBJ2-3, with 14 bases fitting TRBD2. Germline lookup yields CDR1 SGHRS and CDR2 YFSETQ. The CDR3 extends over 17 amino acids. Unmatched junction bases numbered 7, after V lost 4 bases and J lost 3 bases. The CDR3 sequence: CASSPGLAGVWTDTQYF. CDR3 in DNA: TGCGCCAGCAGCCCGGGACTAGCGGGAGTTTGGACAGATACGCAGTATTTT.

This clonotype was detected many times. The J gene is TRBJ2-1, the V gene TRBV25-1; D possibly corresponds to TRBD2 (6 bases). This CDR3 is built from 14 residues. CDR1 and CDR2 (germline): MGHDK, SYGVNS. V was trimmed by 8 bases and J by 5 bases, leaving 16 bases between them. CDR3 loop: CASSFRSGDNEQFF. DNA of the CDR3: TGTGCCAGCTCCTTCCGATCGGGGGACAATGAGCAGTTCTTC. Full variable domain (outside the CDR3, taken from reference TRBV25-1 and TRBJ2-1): EADIYQTPRYLVIGTGKKITLECSQTMGHDKMYWYQQDPGMELHLIHYSYGVNSTEKGDLSSESTVSRIRTEHFPLTLESARPSHTSQYLCASSFRSGDNEQFFGPGTRLTVL.

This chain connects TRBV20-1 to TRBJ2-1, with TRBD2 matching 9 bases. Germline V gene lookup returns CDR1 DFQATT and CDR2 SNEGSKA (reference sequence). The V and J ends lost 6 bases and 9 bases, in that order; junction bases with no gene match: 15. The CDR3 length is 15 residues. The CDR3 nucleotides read TGCAGTGCCGGAGAACCTAGCGGGATATCTATTGAGCAGTTCTTC. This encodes CSAGEPSGISIEQFF.

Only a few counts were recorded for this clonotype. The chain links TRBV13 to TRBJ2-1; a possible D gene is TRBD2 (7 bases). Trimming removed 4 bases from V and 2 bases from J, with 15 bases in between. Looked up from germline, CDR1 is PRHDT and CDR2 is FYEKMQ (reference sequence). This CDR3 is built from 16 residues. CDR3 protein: CASSSSGGGAYNEQFF. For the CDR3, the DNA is TGTGCCAGCAGCTCCTCTGGGGGGGGCGCCTACAATGAGCAGTTCTTC.

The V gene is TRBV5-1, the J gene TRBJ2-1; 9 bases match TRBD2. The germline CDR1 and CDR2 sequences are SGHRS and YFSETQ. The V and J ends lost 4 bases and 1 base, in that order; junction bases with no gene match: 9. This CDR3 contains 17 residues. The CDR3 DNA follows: TGCGCCAGCAGCGACGGGACTAGCTGGCTATCCTACAATGAGCAGTTCTTC. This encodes CASSDGTSWLSYNEQFF.

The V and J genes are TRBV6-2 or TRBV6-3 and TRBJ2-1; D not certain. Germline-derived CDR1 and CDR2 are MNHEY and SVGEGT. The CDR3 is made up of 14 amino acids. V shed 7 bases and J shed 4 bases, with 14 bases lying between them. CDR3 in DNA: TGTGCCAGCACTCCCACTGCCCTATACAATGAGCAGTTCTTC. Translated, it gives CASTPTALYNEQFF.

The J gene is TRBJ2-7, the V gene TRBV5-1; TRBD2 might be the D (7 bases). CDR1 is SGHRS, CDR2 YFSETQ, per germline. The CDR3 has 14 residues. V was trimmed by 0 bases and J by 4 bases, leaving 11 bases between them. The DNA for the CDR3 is TGCGCCAGCAGCTTGGGGGGGGGCTGGTACGAGCAGTACTTC. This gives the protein CASSLGGGWYEQYF.

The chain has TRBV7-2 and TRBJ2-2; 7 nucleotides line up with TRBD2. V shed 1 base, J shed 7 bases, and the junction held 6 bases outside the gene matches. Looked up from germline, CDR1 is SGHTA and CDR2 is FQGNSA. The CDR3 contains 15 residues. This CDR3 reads CASSLGRLAGGELFF. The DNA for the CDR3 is TGTGCCAGCAGCTTAGGCAGACTAGCCGGCGGGGAGCTGTTTTTT.

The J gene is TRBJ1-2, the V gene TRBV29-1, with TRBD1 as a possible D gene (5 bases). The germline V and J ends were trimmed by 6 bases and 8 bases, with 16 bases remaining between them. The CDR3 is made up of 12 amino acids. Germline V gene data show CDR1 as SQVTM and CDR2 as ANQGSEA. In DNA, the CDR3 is TGCAGCGTAGTTCAGGGAGACAAAGGCTACACCTTC. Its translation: CSVVQGDKGYTF. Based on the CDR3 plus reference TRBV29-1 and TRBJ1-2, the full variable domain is SAVISQKPSRDICQRGTSLTIQCQVDSQVTMMFWYRQQPGQSLTLIATANQGSEATYESGFVIDKFPISRPNLTFSTLTVSNMSPEDSSIYLCSVVQGDKGYTFGSGTRLTVV.

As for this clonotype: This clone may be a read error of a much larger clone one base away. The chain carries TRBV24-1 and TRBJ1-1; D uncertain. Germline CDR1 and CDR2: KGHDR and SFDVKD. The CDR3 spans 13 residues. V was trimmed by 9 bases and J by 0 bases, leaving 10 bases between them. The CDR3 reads CATGASLNTEAFF. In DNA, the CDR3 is TGTGCCACCGGTGCCAGTCTGAACACTGAAGCTTTCTTT.